These 13 T cell receptor beta chains originate from one sample sequenced in a study of cytomegalovirus exposure and HLA in healthy donors. Sequenced by immunoSEQ multiplex PCR; TCRdb stores in-frame clones only, minus some. The sample contains some 250,000 clones, approximately 84% of which appear only once. Sequencing used PBMCs. These receptors were taken from a woman aged 25 to 39 in good health and CMV-seropositive.

The chain carries TRBV6-5 and TRBJ2-7; 7 bases are a match to TRBD2. The length of the CDR3 is 14 residues. With V trimmed by 2 bases and J by 4 bases, 5 bases remained unmatched. Germline V gene data show CDR1 as MNHEY and CDR2 as SVGAGI. The CDR3 nucleotides are TGTGCCAGCAGTTACACTAGCGCTCCATACGAGCAGTACTTC. It specifies CASSYTSAPYEQYF.

This clone has only one observation. The chain recombines TRBV27 with TRBJ2-2; D not resolved. V shed 2 bases and J shed 5 bases, with 9 bases lying between them. The CDR3 extends over 14 amino acids. Germline V gene data show CDR1 as MNHEY and CDR2 as SMNVEV (reference sequence). The CDR3 loop reads CASSLERRTGELFF. In DNA form, the CDR3 reads TGTGCCAGCAGTTTAGAGCGTAGGACCGGGGAGCTGTTTTTT.

The chain is built from TRBV11-2 and TRBJ2-7; 11 nucleotides match TRBD2. The J segment lost 6 bases and the V segment lost 4 bases, leaving 8 bases of the junction unmatched. The CDR3 covers 15 residues. Germline lookup yields CDR1 SGHAT and CDR2 FQNNGV. The CDR3 DNA reads TGTGCCAGCAGCTCAACCCTAGCGGGAGGCGGCGAGCAGTACTTC. It yields the protein CASSSTLAGGGEQYF.

This clone came up once. CDR3 region: CASSFIPETQYF. As DNA, the CDR3 is TGTGCCAGCAGCTTTATTCCGGAGACCCAGTACTTC. The rearrangement uses TRBV5-6 and TRBJ2-5; D is undetermined. Deletions cut 2 bases from V and 5 bases from J, with 7 bases between. The CDR3 extends over 12 amino acids. The germline CDR1 and CDR2 sequences are SGHDT and YYEEEE.

The rearrangement uses TRBV7-2 and TRBJ1-1; TRBD1 might be the D (5 bases). This CDR3 contains 17 residues. V shed 4 bases and J shed 0 bases, with 18 bases lying between them. CDR1 and CDR2 (germline): SGHTA, FQGNSA. The CDR3 here is CASSSMGLPYMNTEAFF. Written as DNA, the CDR3 is TGTGCCAGCAGCTCTATGGGACTCCCCTACATGAACACTGAAGCTTTCTTT.

The chain is built from TRBV27 and TRBJ2-7, with D perhaps matching TRBD2 (6 bases). CDR1 MNHEY and CDR2 SMNVEV come from the germline V gene (reference sequence). This CDR3 contains 14 residues. V was shortened by 6 bases and J by 1 base, with 13 bases between the two germline ends. DNA of the CDR3: TGTGCCAGCAGCCCTCGCGGGAATTCCTACGAGCAGTACTTC. Protein sequence: CASSPRGNSYEQYF.

This clone was detected only once. This sequence joins TRBV6-6 and TRBJ2-7; possibly TRBD2 for D (5 bases). V was pared by 2 bases and J by 0 bases, with 8 bases between. Germline V gene data show CDR1 as MNHNY and CDR2 as SVGAGI (reference sequence). The CDR3 extends over 14 amino acids. CDR3 in DNA: TGTGCCAGCAGTTACCCCGGGGTCTCCTACGAGCAGTACTTC. Encoded protein: CASSYPGVSYEQYF.

This clone appeared a single time. This chain connects TRBV7-6 to TRBJ2-2; no definite D call. Deletions cut 4 bases from V and 5 bases from J, with 8 bases between. This CDR3 spans 13 amino acids. Germline CDR1 SGHVS, CDR2 FNYEAQ. CDR3 bases: TGTGCCAGCAGCTCTGAGTTGACCGGGGAGCTGTTTTTT. As protein: CASSSELTGELFF.

The chain has TRBV6-1 and TRBJ2-7; possible D gene TRBD1, 6 bases. From germline, CDR1 is MNHNS and CDR2 SASEGT. There are 14 residues in the CDR3. Between the trimmed V and J ends, which lost 6 bases and 3 bases, there was a span of 15 bases. The CDR3 sequence is CASRGHGQIYEQYF. The DNA of the CDR3 is TGTGCCAGCAGGGGTCATGGACAGATCTACGAGCAGTACTTC.

The chain carries TRBV15 and TRBJ2-2, with TRBD2 identical over 8 bases. Germline V gives CDR1 LNHNV, CDR2 YYDKDF (reference sequence). Germline trimming cut 5 bases from V and 5 bases from J; bases unmatched to any gene: 4. This CDR3 contains 14 residues. The CDR3 DNA sequence: TGTGCCACCAGCGGACTAGCAGAAACCGGGGAGCTGTTTTTT. This sequence encodes CATSGLAETGELFF.

The chain is built from TRBV4-1 and TRBJ2-5; maybe TRBD2 (5 bases). V was shortened by 1 base and J by 5 bases, with 8 bases between the two germline ends. CDR1 is MGHRA, CDR2 YSYEKL, per germline. The CDR3 has 13 amino acids. The CDR3 sequence: CASSQVRRETQYF. The DNA of the CDR3 is TGCGCCAGCAGCCAAGTACGGAGGGAGACCCAGTACTTC.

The V gene is TRBV7-9, the J gene TRBJ2-7, with D possibly being TRBD1 (7 bases). Per the germline V gene, CDR1 is SEHNR and CDR2 is FQNEAQ (reference sequence). The CDR3 has 15 residues. The V end lost 7 bases, the J end lost 2 bases, and 18 bases lay between the germline ends. CDR3 in amino acids: CASTLGGTATYEQYF. The CDR3 DNA is TGTGCCAGCACCCTAGGGGGGACAGCAACCTACGAGCAGTACTTC.

The V call is TRBV5-6, the J call TRBJ1-1, with D tentatively TRBD1 (6 bases). Germline-derived CDR1 and CDR2 are SGHDT and YYEEEE. With 0 bases removed from V and 4 bases from J, the gap between germline ends came to 7 bases. The CDR3 sequence is 13 residues long. DNA for the CDR3: TGTGCCAGCAGCTTGGAACAGGGCACTGAAGCTTTCTTT. Its protein product is CASSLEQGTEAFF.